This T cell receptor beta chain was sequenced in a study of blood T cell repertoires in COVID-19. On the study more broadly: Specimens from acute and convalescent COVID-19 originated in the United States, Italy and Spain. The cDNA or gDNA used as material had been derived from T cells, B-cell-depleted T cells, or PBMCs.

Original processing notes: Cell counts per sample came from amplifying reference gene primers. Sequencing used immunoSEQ multiplex PCR; TCRdb keeps in-frame clones, though not all of them. Clone size and the V and J calls come from that table; the DNA yielded D and trimming. Of some 240,000 clones in the sample, 82% were seen once. Germline V gene sequence: CDR1 MNHEY, CDR2 SVGEGT. This CDR3 comprises 17 residues. V shed 6 bases, J shed 5 bases, and the junction held 15 bases outside the gene matches. Specimen: peripheral blood. The TCR sequence derives from a woman aged 60 to 75 with active or convalescent COVID-19. The rearrangement joins TRBV6-2 or TRBV6-3 to TRBJ2-5; 10 nucleotides agree with TRBD2. The CDR3 protein is CASSDLPSGGASETQYF. CDR3 bases: TGTGCCAGCAGCGACTTACCCAGCGGGGGGGCGTCGGAGACCCAGTACTTC.